This T cell receptor beta chain appears in the sequencing data of a study of T cells in Graves' hyperthyroidism and ophthalmopathy. This CDR3 comprises 14 residues. Trimming at V came to 7 bases and at J to 3 bases, leaving 6 bases not matched to a gene. Germline V gene data show CDR1 as MDHEN and CDR2 as SYDVKM. What was amplified from RNA transcripts were TCR beta CDR3 regions. The HTBI set primed first-round TCR CDR3 RT-PCR. TCRdb analysed the multiplex PCR reads with MiXCR anew, one entry per CDR3 protein. The sample has approximately 300,000 distinct CDR3 sequences, roughly 17% seen once; the top ten hold around 35%. This clonotype was picked up many times.

The sequence was collected from a man between 25 and 39 years old with Graves' hyperthyroidism. The genes are TRBV28 and TRBJ1-1; TRBD1 aligns across 9 bases. Input material: blood. CDR3 amino acids: CASKDGTGHTEAFF. The CDR3 DNA reads as TGTGCCAGCAAGGACGGGACAGGGCACACTGAAGCTTTCTTT.